The clone carrying this T cell receptor beta chain qualifies as medium-sized (0.01 to 0.1%). Its antigen is not identified. The data derive from a study of prognosis after radiotherapy for stage I lung cancer. Overall study context: In total, approximately 13 men and roughly six women took part as patients, aged roughly 50 to 85 with a median of approximately 76 years. No patient was treated with concurrent therapy while undergoing stereotactic body radiotherapy. Study-wide results and limits: Post-therapy Shannon entropy was lower in patients developing distant metastases following stereotactic body radiation therapy.

It was by two-round multiplex PCR that TCR beta CDR3 was amplified from genomic DNA. Primers specific to each TRBV and TRBJ gene drove first-round PCR. TCRdb analysed the multiplex PCR reads with MiXCR anew, one entry per CDR3 protein. The sample records some 27,000 distinct CDR3 sequences, around 32% being singletons. The V segment lost 6 bases and the J segment 3 bases; nucleotides outside the gene matches: 17. This CDR3 has 18 amino acids. CDR1 is MNHGY and CDR2 is SAAAGT in the germline V gene. The gene calls are TRBV6-8 and TRBJ2-3, with 8 bases matching TRBD2. The specimen comprised PBMCs, sampled before or after stereotactic body radiation therapy (not recorded which). This receptor was obtained from a donor at least 50 years old with non-small cell lung cancer. The chain's CDR3 is CASSEDSYSGVFTDTQYF. CDR3 DNA sequence: TGTGCCAGCAGCGAAGACAGTTATAGCGGGGTTTTTACAGATACGCAGTATTTT.